This T cell receptor beta chain stems from a study of T cells after yellow fever vaccination. Study summary: Each low-cell-number fraction was prepared by means of SMART-Seq v4 Ultra Low Input. Points from the study as a whole: Subsequent booster samples again held most clones from primary vaccination (nearly 98% CD4, over 80% CD8).

This clonotype was recorded many times. No antigen is known for it. CDR1 and CDR2 (germline): LGHNT, FRNRAP. V was pared by 1 base and J by 1 base, with 3 bases of the junction left unmatched. CDR3 size: 15 residues. MiXCR, applied by TCRdb to the 5' RACE reads, yields one record per CDR3 protein. The sample consists of about 180,000 distinct CDR3 sequences, roughly 6.2% of them appearing once. Material: CD4+ T cells sorted from PBMCs, obtained on the day of the first yellow fever vaccination. The chain carries TRBV12-5 and TRBJ2-5, with 7 positions matching TRBD1. This receptor was taken from a man aged 18 to 29 who received the YFV17D yellow fever vaccine. The CDR3 DNA reads as TGTGCTAGTGGTTTGGGGGACAGTACCCAAGAGACCCAGTACTTC. Protein: CASGLGDSTQETQYF.